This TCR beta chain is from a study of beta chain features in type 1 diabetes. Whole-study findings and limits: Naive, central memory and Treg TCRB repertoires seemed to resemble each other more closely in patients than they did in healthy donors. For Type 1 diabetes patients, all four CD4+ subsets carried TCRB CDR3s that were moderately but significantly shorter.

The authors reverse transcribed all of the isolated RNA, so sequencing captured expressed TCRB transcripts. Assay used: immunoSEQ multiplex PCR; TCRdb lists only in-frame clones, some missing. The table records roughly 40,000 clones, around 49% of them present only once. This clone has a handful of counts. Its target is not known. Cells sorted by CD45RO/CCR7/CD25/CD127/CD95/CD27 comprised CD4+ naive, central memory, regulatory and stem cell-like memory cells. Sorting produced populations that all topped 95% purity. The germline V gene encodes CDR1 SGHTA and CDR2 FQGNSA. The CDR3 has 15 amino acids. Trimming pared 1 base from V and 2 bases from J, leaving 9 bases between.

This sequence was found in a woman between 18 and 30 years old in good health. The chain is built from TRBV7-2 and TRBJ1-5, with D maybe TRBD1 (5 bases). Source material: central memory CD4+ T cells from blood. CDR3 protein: CASSLVGRGNQPQHF. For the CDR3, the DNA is TGTGCCAGCAGCTTAGTGGGCAGGGGCAATCAGCCCCAGCATTTT.